The clone carrying this T cell receptor (beta chain) was detected a few times. This record comes from a study of cytomegalovirus exposure and HLA in healthy donors. This PCR relied on a set of 60 Vbeta primers and 13 Jbeta primers. Profiled with immunoSEQ multiplex PCR; TCRdb holds only in-frame clones, not every one. Of roughly 180,000 clones listed, 9.5% are singletons. The CDR3 sequence is 17 residues long. V lost 1 base and J lost 10; bases outside the gene matches: 13. The germline V gene encodes CDR1 SGHAT and CDR2 FQNNGV. The sequence was obtained from a woman aged 25 to 45 in good health and CMV-seropositive. The V and J genes are TRBV11-2 and TRBJ2-1; 10 nucleotides line up with TRBD2. The sequencing input was PBMCs. The CDR3 spells CASSLGIRLAGVEEQFF. The CDR3 DNA sequence: TGTGCCAGCAGCTTAGGTATCCGGCTAGCGGGAGTGGAGGAGCAGTTCTTC.